This T cell receptor (beta chain) comes out of a study of chemoradiotherapy in HPV16-positive cancers. Across the whole study: Candidate HPV-specific T-cell clones and common TCR motifs came from functional assays in two HPV16-positive patients. Study-wide results and caveats: Non-HPV-specific T cells did not expand in tumors during treatment, whereas candidate HPV-specific clones and E7-related motifs did.

Comments on this clone: Antigen: not known.

Method: immunoSEQ multiplex PCR; TCRdb's copy keeps in-frame clones and lacks some. The sample comprises around 8,000 clones, just over 75% of which are singletons, and about 7.4% rests with the top ten. The CDR3 sequence is 14 residues long. The germline gives CDR1 SGHRS, CDR2 YFSETQ. With 0 bases removed from V and 3 bases from J, the gap between germline ends came to 9 bases. This TCR was recovered from a human donor with HPV-associated anogenital cancer. Sampling took place from a patient who underwent chemoradiotherapy. V and J are TRBV5-1 and TRBJ1-1, with D tentatively TRBD1 (5 bases). The CDR3 region is CASSLVQGYTEAFF. CDR3 in DNA: TGCGCCAGCAGCTTGGTTCAGGGTTACACTGAAGCTTTCTTT.